This passage covers 10 T cell receptor beta chains from one sample sequenced in a study of tumor and adjacent non-tumor tissue in lung cancer. A modified ARM-PCR protocol with three rounds of nested PCR amplified TCRbeta. One entry per CDR3 protein, called by TCRdb with MiXCR from the multiplex PCR reads. Here the sample spans over 40,000 distinct CDR3 sequences, approximately 60% being singletons. This sample's RNA came from whole unsorted tissue. More than 3 cm separated this lung sample from the edge of the tumor. The specimen sequenced was distant non-tumor lung tissue. The receptor set was obtained from a woman in her forties with non-small cell lung cancer.

In this sample, this clonotype turned up many times. V and J are TRBV10-2 and TRBJ2-7; 10 positions match TRBD1. Germline V gene lookup returns CDR1 WSHSY and CDR2 SAAADI. The CDR3 has 16 amino acids. With V trimmed by 2 bases and J by 4 bases, 8 bases remained unmatched. The CDR3 spells CASSEGAGTGAYEQYF. CDR3 DNA sequence: TGCGCCAGCAGTGAGGGGGCCGGGACAGGGGCATACGAGCAGTACTTC.

This chain uses TRBV6-1 with TRBJ1-1; D gene unclear. Trimming removed 10 bases from V and 5 bases from J, with 17 bases in between. The CDR3 is 13 amino acids. CDR1 is MNHNS and CDR2 is SASEGT in the germline V gene. CDR3 sequence: CAIMRHEKTEAFF. CDR3 in DNA: TGTGCCATCATGAGGCACGAGAAGACTGAAGCTTTCTTT.

With respect to this clonotype: A much more abundant neighbour one base away suggests this may be a read error. The chain combines TRBV6-5 with TRBJ1-1, with D perhaps matching TRBD1 (5 bases). Germline CDR1 is MNHEY and CDR2 is SVGAGI. This CDR3 has 11 amino acids. V was cut by 10 bases and J by 3 bases, with 9 bases left in between. CDR3 sequence (DNA): TGTGCCAATTACAGGTACACTGAAGCTTTCTTT. This encodes CANYRYTEAFF.

About this clonotype: The junction departs from the called germline gene at one end, perhaps through a read error. This chain joins TRBV4-1 and TRBJ2-1; D remains unclear. Germline CDR1 reads MGHRA; CDR2 reads YSYEKL. This CDR3 region has 14 residues. CDR3 in amino acids: CASSQVSRSDGQFF. The CDR3 DNA follows: TGCGCCAGCAGCCAGGTGAGTAGGAGCGATGGGCAGTTTTTC.

This clonotype was counted ten times or more. Possible read error: a much larger clone is one base away. The chain uses TRBV13 and TRBJ1-2; the match to TRBD1 covers 7 bases. The germline gives CDR1 PRHDT, CDR2 FYEKMQ (reference sequence). This CDR3 is 16 amino acids long. The DNA of the CDR3 is TGTGCCAGCAGCTTAGGGACAGGGAATGATAACTATGACTACACCTTC. Translating gives CASSLGTGNDNYDYTF.

With regard to this clonotype: This sequence may be a read error, since a much larger clone differs from it by one base. The chain uses TRBV14 and TRBJ2-1; 7 bases align to TRBD2. Germline V gives CDR1 SGHDN, CDR2 FVKESK. V lost 6 bases to trimming and J lost 1 base; unmatched junction nucleotides: 6. The CDR3 is 15 amino acids. The CDR3: CASRGMRGSYNEQFF. The CDR3 bases are TGTGCCAGCAGGGGGATGCGGGGGTCCTACAATGAGCAGTTCTTC.

Many counts were recorded for this clonotype. J is TRBJ1-2 and V is TRBV6-5, with 9 bases that match TRBD1. CDR1 MNHEY and CDR2 SVGAGI come from the germline V gene. The CDR3 runs 17 residues. Losses at the gene ends were 4 bases for V and 6 bases for J; bases not matched to a gene: 15. CDR3 in DNA: TGTGCCAGCAGTTCTTCCGTGACAGGGGGTTTAAGGGATGGCTACACCTTC. Protein sequence: CASSSSVTGGLRDGYTF.

This clonotype has a handful of counts. With a much larger clone just one base away, this may be a read error. The J gene is TRBJ2-3, the V gene TRBV12-3 or TRBV12-4, with TRBD2 matching over 7 bases. The CDR3 extends over 15 amino acids. V trimming: 6 bases; J trimming: 5 bases; junction bases outside the gene matches: 11. CDR3 nucleotides: TGTGCCAGCAGGACTAGCAGCCCTCGTCAAGATACGCAGTATTTT. The encoded protein is CASRTSSPRQDTQYF.

The chain has TRBV7-9 and TRBJ2-3; TRBD2 aligns across 13 bases. Germline CDR1 and CDR2: SEHNR and FQNEAQ (reference sequence). The CDR3 has 22 amino acids. V shed 5 bases and J 6 bases; nucleotides not matched to a gene: 26. CDR3 protein: CASSPSAETSGRASGVSDTQYF. The CDR3 region has the DNA TGTGCCAGCAGCCCATCCGCCGAAACTAGCGGGAGGGCGTCTGGGGTTTCGGATACGCAGTATTTT. Together with reference TRBV7-9 and TRBJ2-3, the CDR3 gives the full variable domain: DTGVSQNPRHKITKRGQNVTFRCDPISEHNRLYWYRQTLGQGPEFLTYFQNEAQLEKSRLLSDRFSAERPKGSFSTLEIQRTEQGDSAMYLCASSPSAETSGRASGVSDTQYFGPGTRLTVL.

This clonotype was observed at least ten times. The J gene is TRBJ1-2, the V gene TRBV30; D is possibly TRBD1 (5 bases). V was cut by 0 bases and J by 8 bases, with 10 bases left in between. The CDR3 is made up of 12 amino acids. Germline V CDR1 and CDR2: GTSNPN, SVGIG (reference sequence). The DNA of the CDR3 is TGTGCCTGGAGTGTCGGGGGGATGGGCTACACCTTC. Translating it yields CAWSVGGMGYTF.